This TCR beta chain appears in the sequencing data of a study of blood T cell repertoires in COVID-19. Whole-study context: T cells, B-cell-depleted T cells, or PBMCs supplied cDNA or gDNA.

Sequencing was performed with immunoSEQ multiplex PCR; in TCRdb, only in-frame clones are kept and a portion is missing. The repertoire holds about 69,000 clones, with over 70% as singletons. In germline, CDR1 is SGHRS, CDR2 YFSETQ. The CDR3 consists of 17 residues. V was clipped by 3 bases and J by 4 bases; unmatched bases: 12. The sample was peripheral blood. This chain uses TRBV5-1 with TRBJ2-5, with 10 bases lining up with TRBD2. The receptor was derived from a man in his 60s with acute or convalescent COVID-19. The CDR3 sequence: CASSSDATSGDIETQYF. The CDR3 DNA is TGCGCCAGCAGCTCTGACGCTACTAGCGGGGATATAGAGACCCAGTACTTC.